This TCR beta chain was recorded in a study of Graves' ophthalmopathy and Graves' hyperthyroidism. Study-level information: Sampling took place at initial diagnosis, with peripheral blood obtained before any treatment. Whole-study findings and limits: The model forecast ophthalmopathy progression, reaching 60% to 71% sensitivity and roughly 72% specificity.

V was pared by 11 bases and J by 11 bases, with 18 bases between. The CDR3 consists of 11 residues. The V gene's germline CDR1 is ENHRY and CDR2 SYGVKD. Exclusion covered patients with other autoimmune diseases or uncontrolled infections (as well as pregnancy or lactation). Symptoms, serum thyroxine and TRAb, thyroid ultrasound, and orbital computed tomography formed the diagnostic basis. The sample holds many counts of this clonotype. The antigen remains undetermined. Amplified material comprised TCR beta CDR3 regions derived from RNA transcripts. An opening RT-PCR round employed HTBI primers and preceded a second-round multiplex PCR. TCRdb re-analysed the multiplex PCR reads in MiXCR, keeping a single row per CDR3 protein. The sample includes 600,000 to 950,000 distinct CDR3 sequences, 40% seen only once; the top ten take approximately 46%.

The chain uses TRBV10-3 and TRBJ1-1; no definite D call. Sequenced material: peripheral blood. This receptor was identified in an adult man with Graves' ophthalmopathy. CDR3 nucleotide sequence: TGTGCCGCCAACCAGGAATCGTGGGCTTTCTTT. Translated: CAANQESWAFF.